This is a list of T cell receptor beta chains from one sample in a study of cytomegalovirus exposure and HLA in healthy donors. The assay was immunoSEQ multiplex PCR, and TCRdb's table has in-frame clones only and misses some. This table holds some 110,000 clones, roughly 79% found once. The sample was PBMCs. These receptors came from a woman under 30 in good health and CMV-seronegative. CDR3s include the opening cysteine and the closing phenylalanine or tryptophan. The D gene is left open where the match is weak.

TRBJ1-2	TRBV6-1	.	CASSLHTTNYGYTF
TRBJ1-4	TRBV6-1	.	CASSEAGRAIEGEKLFF
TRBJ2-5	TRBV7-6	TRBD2	CASSLLAGETQYF
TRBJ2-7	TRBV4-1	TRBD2	CASSQLLAGAHEQYF
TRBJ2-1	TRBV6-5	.	CASSYSAAYNEQFF
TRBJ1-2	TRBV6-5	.	CASSPAGYGYTF
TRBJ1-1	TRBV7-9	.	CASSLALPNHRRNIEAFF
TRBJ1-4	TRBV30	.	CAWGQVLTNEKLFF
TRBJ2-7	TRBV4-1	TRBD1	CASSQATGTGAFGEQYF
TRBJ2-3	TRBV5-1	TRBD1	CASARTGSTDTQYF
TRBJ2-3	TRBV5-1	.	CASSLVQGSDTQYF
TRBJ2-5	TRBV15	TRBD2	CATSRDTLQRGRTQYF
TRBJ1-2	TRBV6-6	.	CASSYLEGYTF
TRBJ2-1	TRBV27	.	CASSLSQVSYNEQFF
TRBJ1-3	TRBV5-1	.	CASSLVSTGAGNTIYF
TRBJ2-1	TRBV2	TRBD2	CASSEGRGMAHEQFF
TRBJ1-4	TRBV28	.	CASSRVRVDEKLFF
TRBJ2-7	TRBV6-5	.	CASSYSDNSYEQYF
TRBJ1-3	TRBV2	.	CASRQGVLSSGNTIYF
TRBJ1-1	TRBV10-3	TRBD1	CAIRTGGEYTEAFF
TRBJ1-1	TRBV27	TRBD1	CASSPSPTGRTEAFF
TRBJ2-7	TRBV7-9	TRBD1	CASSNRDRGHEQYF
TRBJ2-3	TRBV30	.	CAWTKLSDTQYF
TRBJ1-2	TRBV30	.	CAWAPGGSYGYTF
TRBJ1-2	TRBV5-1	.	CASRGVRGPGYTF
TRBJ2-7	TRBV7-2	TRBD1	CASSLNRDRLSEQYF
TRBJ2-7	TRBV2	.	CASSEDLGESYEQYF
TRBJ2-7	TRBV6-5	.	CASSFFSSYEQYF
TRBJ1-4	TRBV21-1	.	CASSKESGRASEKLFF